The rows below give T cell receptor beta chains drawn from one sample of a study of T cells in Graves' hyperthyroidism and ophthalmopathy. MiXCR, run by TCRdb on the multiplex PCR reads, gives a single entry per CDR3 protein. Among about 590,000 distinct CDR3 sequences, over 12% were seen once, and the ten largest hold around 7%. Sequencing was carried out using blood. These receptors were taken from a woman between 18 and 29 years old with Graves' ophthalmopathy. CDR3s leave out the opening cysteine and the closing phenylalanine or tryptophan.

TRBV25-1	TRBJ2-1	ASSEFEKNNEQF
TRBV6-2/TRBV6-3	TRBJ1-1	ASRRTGTDLNTEAF
TRBV2	TRBJ2-1	ASSERSWNEQF
TRBV6-1	TRBJ1-2	ASVGSRDIALYGYT
TRBV7-8	TRBJ2-7	ASSLLEAGFNEQY
TRBV9	TRBJ2-3	ASSVGGGASTDTQY
TRBV9	TRBJ2-1	ASSVQREGYNEQF
TRBV5-6	TRBJ2-1	ASSGTGILSYNEQF
TRBV7-8	TRBJ1-5	ASSSDWNQPQH
TRBV15	TRBJ2-1	ATSPSGFSYNEQF
TRBV7-2	TRBJ2-1	ASSGTLRGEQF
TRBV4-3	TRBJ1-1	ASSQWTGNPEAF